These 8 T cell receptor beta chains were sequenced from one sample in a study of blood T cell repertoires in COVID-19. This table comes from immunoSEQ multiplex PCR, and its TCRdb copy is limited to in-frame clones, with some not included. The repertoire holds more than 90,000 clones, with 91% as singletons. The sample taken for sequencing was peripheral blood. The source is a man in his fifties with acute or convalescent COVID-19.

The chain links TRBV6-1 to TRBJ1-3, with no clear D. Trimming stripped 2 bases from V and 4 bases from J, with 9 bases between. Germline CDR1 and CDR2: MNHNS and SASEGT. CDR3 length: 14 amino acids. In nucleotides, the CDR3 is TGTGCCAGCAGTGAAATCAATGCGGGAAACACCATATATTTT. Its protein is CASSEINAGNTIYF.

The V gene is TRBV15, the J gene TRBJ1-2, with 10 bases aligning to TRBD1. The length of the CDR3 is 15 residues. CDR1 and CDR2 (germline): LNHNV, YYDKDF (reference sequence). V was pared by 6 bases and J by 8 bases, with 12 bases of the junction left unmatched. CDR3 in amino acids: CATRGQGQGVRGYTF. The CDR3 nucleotides read TGTGCCACCAGGGGACAAGGACAGGGGGTCCGAGGCTACACCTTC.

This clone was observed once. This chain connects TRBV7-2 to TRBJ1-1, with a possible D match to TRBD1 (6 bases). Trimming stripped 2 bases from V and 2 bases from J, with 15 bases between. The CDR3 loop spans 16 amino acids. CDR1 and CDR2 (germline): SGHTA, FQGNSA. CDR3 in amino acids: CASSLKVAGGNTEAFF. In nucleotides, the CDR3 is TGTGCCAGCAGCTTAAAAGTAGCTGGGGGCAACACTGAAGCTTTCTTT.

This clone was observed once. J is TRBJ2-1 and V is TRBV29-1; 8 nucleotides match TRBD1. J lost 10 bases, V lost 7 bases, and 9 bases had no gene match. Germline V CDR1 and CDR2: SQVTM, ANQGSEA. The CDR3 loop spans 12 amino acids. CDR3 protein: CSAGQGRKEQFF. In DNA form, the CDR3 reads TGCAGCGCCGGACAGGGCAGAAAGGAGCAGTTCTTC.

This chain uses TRBV20-1 with TRBJ2-7, with a tentative D call TRBD1 (6 bases). The CDR3 sequence is 11 residues long. V shed 7 bases and J shed 2 bases, with 9 bases lying between them. From germline, CDR1 is DFQATT and CDR2 SNEGSKA (reference sequence). CDR3 loop: CSGGPPYEQYF. The CDR3 nucleotides are TGCAGTGGGGGGCCACCCTACGAGCAGTACTTC.

This sequence joins TRBV24-1 and TRBJ2-1; 9 nucleotides align to TRBD2. The CDR3 loop spans 16 amino acids. The V segment lost 4 bases and the J segment 6 bases; nucleotides outside the gene matches: 9. Germline V gene sequence: CDR1 KGHDR, CDR2 SFDVKD. CDR3 residues: CATSDPGTSSGNEQFF. CDR3 DNA sequence: TGTGCCACCAGTGACCCCGGGACTAGCTCTGGCAATGAGCAGTTCTTC.

V usage is TRBV6-5 and J usage is TRBJ1-1, with D possibly being TRBD1 (6 bases). The CDR3 sequence is 13 residues long. Deletions cut 6 bases from V and 2 bases from J, with 10 bases between. The germline V gene encodes CDR1 MNHEY and CDR2 SVGAGI. CDR3 bases: TGTGCCAGCAGACAGGGCTTTAACACTGAAGCTTTCTTT. Its protein is CASRQGFNTEAFF.

The chain employs TRBV5-1 and TRBJ1-4; the D is unclear. Trimming cost V 2 bases and J 7 bases, with 12 bases left between them. The CDR3 extends over 14 amino acids. Germline CDR1 is SGHRS and CDR2 is YFSETQ. In nucleotides, the CDR3 is TGCGCCAGCAGCTTAGAGGGCCCTTCTGAAAAACTGTTTTTT. The encoded protein is CASSLEGPSEKLFF.